This entry is about one T cell receptor (beta chain). During active infection, Seattle patients enrolled and were then monitored through disease. The CDR3 runs to 14 residues. Trimming removed 5 bases at V and 4 bases at J, with 14 bases between. Germline CDR1 and CDR2: SGHTA and FQGNSA. Sequenced by immunoSEQ multiplex PCR; TCRdb stores in-frame clones only, minus some. The sample lists approximately 350,000 clones; about nine tenths were seen once. This entry comes from a study of blood T cell repertoires in COVID-19. Study background: COVID-19 samples from acute and convalescent phases originated in the United States, Italy and Spain. The cDNA or gDNA used as material had been derived from T cells, B-cell-depleted T cells, or PBMCs.

This chain uses TRBV7-2 with TRBJ1-2; a weak D match, TRBD1 (5 bases). Sequencing was done on a sample of peripheral blood. The sequence derives from a woman in her 70s with COVID-19, enrolled during active disease. CDR3: CASSLSGQGYGYTF. CDR3 DNA: TGTGCCAGCAGCCTATCCGGGCAGGGCTATGGCTACACCTTC.